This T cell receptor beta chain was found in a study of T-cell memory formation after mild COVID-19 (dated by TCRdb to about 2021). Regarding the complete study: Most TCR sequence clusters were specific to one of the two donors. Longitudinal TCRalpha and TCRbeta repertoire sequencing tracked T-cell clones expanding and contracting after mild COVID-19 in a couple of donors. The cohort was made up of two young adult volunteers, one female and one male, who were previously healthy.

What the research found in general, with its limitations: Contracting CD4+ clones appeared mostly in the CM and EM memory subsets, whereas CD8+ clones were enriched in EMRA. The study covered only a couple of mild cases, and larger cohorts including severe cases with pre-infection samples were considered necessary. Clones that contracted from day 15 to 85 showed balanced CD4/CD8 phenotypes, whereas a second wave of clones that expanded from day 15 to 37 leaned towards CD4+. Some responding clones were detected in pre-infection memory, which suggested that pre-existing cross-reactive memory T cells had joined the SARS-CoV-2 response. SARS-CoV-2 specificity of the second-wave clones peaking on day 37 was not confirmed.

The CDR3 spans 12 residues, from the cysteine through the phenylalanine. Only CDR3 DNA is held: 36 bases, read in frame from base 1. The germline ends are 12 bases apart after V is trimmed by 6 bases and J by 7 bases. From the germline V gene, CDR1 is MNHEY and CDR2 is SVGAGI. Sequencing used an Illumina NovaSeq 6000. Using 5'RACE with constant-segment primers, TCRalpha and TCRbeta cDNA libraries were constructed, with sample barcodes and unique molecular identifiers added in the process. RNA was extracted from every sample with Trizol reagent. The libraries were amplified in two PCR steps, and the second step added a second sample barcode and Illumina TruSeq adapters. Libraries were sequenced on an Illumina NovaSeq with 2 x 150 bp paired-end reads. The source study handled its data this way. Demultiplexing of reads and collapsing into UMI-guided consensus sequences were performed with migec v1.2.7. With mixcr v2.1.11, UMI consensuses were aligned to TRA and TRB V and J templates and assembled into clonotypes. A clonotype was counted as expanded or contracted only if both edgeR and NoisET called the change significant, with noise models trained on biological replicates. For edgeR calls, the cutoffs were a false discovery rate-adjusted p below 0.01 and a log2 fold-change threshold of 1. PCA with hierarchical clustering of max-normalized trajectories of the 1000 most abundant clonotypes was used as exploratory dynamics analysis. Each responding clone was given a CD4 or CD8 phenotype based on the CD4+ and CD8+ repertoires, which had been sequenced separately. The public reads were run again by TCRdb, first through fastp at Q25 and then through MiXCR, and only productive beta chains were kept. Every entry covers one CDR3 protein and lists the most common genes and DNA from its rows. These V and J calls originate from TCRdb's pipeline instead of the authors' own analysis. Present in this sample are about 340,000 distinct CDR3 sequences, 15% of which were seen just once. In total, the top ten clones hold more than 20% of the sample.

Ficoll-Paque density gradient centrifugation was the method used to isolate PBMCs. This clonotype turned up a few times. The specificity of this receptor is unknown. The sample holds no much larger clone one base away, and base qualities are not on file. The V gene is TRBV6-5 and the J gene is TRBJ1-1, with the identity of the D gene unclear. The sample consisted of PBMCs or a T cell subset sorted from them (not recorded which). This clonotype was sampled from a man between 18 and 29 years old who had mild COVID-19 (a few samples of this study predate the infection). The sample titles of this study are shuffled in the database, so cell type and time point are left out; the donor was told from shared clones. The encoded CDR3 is CASSPGRSEAFF. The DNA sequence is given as TGTGCCAGCAGCCCCGGACGGAGTGAAGCTTTCTTT.